Presented here are 18 T cell receptor beta chains from one specimen sequenced in a study of vaccination and CD4 T cells after COVID-19. Sequence data for DNA of cultured CD4+ T cells were generated by the Oncomine TCR Beta short-read assay. TCRdb independently ran MiXCR on the PCR reads; one entry per CDR3 protein. The sample comprises under 6,000 distinct CDR3 sequences, around two fifths of which are singletons, and approximately 35% rests with the top ten. Treatment indicated: roughly ten-day PBMC culture with coronavirus spike peptide pools or control peptides (ViraFEST assay). These receptors lack a known antigen. The specimen was CD4+ T cells from blood, cultured in vitro. These receptor sequences come from a human donor who had recovered from COVID-19.

The rearrangement links TRBV4-1 to TRBJ1-1; D is ambiguous. V shed 4 bases and J shed 8 bases, with 14 bases lying between them. Per the germline V gene, CDR1 is MGHRA and CDR2 is YSYEKL. The CDR3 has 13 residues. The DNA of the CDR3 is TGCGCCAGCAGCCGGAAAGAAGCGGGGGAAGCTTTCTTT. It translates to CASSRKEAGEAFF.

This clonotype was counted only a few times. The rearrangement joins TRBV6-1 to TRBJ1-5; TRBD1 matches at 9 bases. The V gene's germline CDR1 is MNHNS and CDR2 SASEGT. The CDR3 is 16 amino acids. After removal of 4 bases from V and 2 bases from J, the junction contained 6 bases not matched to a gene. CDR3 amino acids: CASSGRTGDGNQPQHF. The DNA for the CDR3 is TGTGCCAGCAGTGGGCGGACAGGGGATGGCAATCAGCCCCAGCATTTT.

The chain links TRBV7-2 to TRBJ2-5, with a possible D match to TRBD1 (6 bases). CDR1 is SGHTA, CDR2 FQGNSA, per germline. This CDR3 spans 14 amino acids. The germline V and J ends were trimmed by 4 bases and 4 bases, with 13 bases remaining between them. The CDR3 region has the DNA TGTGCCAGCAGCTCGCACACAGGGCCAGAGACCCAGTACTTC. It is translated as CASSSHTGPETQYF.

This clonotype has only a few counts. This chain links TRBV20-1 with TRBJ2-1, with 10 bases identical to TRBD1. Germline assignment: CDR1 DFQATT and CDR2 SNEGSKA (reference sequence). With V trimmed by 0 bases and J by 4 bases, 9 bases remained unmatched. The CDR3 contains 17 residues. DNA for the CDR3: TGCAGTGCTAGAGATCGGGGGACAGGGGTTCTTTACAATGAGCAGTTCTTC. It is translated as CSARDRGTGVLYNEQFF.

The CDR3 is CASSIRQGLGGNTIYF. Here the CDR3 DNA reads TGTGCCAGCAGCATACGACAGGGGCTAGGCGGAAACACCATATATTTT. The rearrangement links TRBV11-3 to TRBJ1-3; 8 bases map to TRBD1. V shed 5 bases, J shed 4 bases, and the junction held 10 bases outside the gene matches. This CDR3 spans 16 amino acids. The V gene's germline CDR1 is SGHNT and CDR2 YENEEA.

The chain recombines TRBV20-1 with TRBJ2-1; 7 positions agree with TRBD2. Per the germline V gene, CDR1 is DFQATT and CDR2 is SNEGSKA (reference sequence). V shed 3 bases and J 3 bases; nucleotides not matched to a gene: 14. The CDR3 totals 17 residues. The CDR3 nucleotides read TGCAGTGCTAGTGTCTGGGGGGGATCTCCCTTCTACAATGAGCAGTTCTTC. Protein sequence: CSASVWGGSPFYNEQFF.

This chain links TRBV27 with TRBJ2-1; 13 nucleotides line up with TRBD2. The junction had 7 bases not matched to a gene; V was cut back by 6 bases and J by 5 bases. The CDR3 covers 16 residues. Germline loops: CDR1 MNHEY, CDR2 SMNVEV (reference sequence). CDR3 protein: CASSPGLAGRDNEQFF. CDR3 DNA: TGTGCCAGCAGCCCGGGACTAGCGGGACGTGACAATGAGCAGTTCTTC.

The V call is TRBV6-4, the J call TRBJ2-3; 7 nucleotides line up with TRBD2. The CDR3 is 15 residues long. V trimming: 6 bases; J trimming: 0 bases; junction bases outside the gene matches: 6. Germline CDR1 is MRHNA and CDR2 is SNTAGT. CDR3 in amino acids: CASRRSGVSTDTQYF. As DNA, the CDR3 is TGTGCCAGCAGGAGGAGCGGGGTGAGCACAGATACGCAGTATTTT.

This rearrangement joins TRBV7-3 to TRBJ2-5; perhaps TRBD2 as D (6 bases). This CDR3 has 14 residues. Trimming pared 1 base from V and 1 base from J, leaving 7 bases between. Germline CDR1 reads SGHTA; CDR2 reads FQGTGA. The DNA for the CDR3 is TGTGCCAGCAGCTTAATGGGAGGCCAAGAGACCCAGTACTTC. Translation: CASSLMGGQETQYF.

The chain is built from TRBV7-9 and TRBJ2-3; 8 bases fit TRBD2. V shed 7 bases and J 1 base; nucleotides not matched to a gene: 7. The germline CDR1 and CDR2 sequences are SEHNR and FQNEAQ (reference sequence). The CDR3 is 15 residues long. The CDR3 sequence is CASIPGTSGTDTQYF. DNA for the CDR3: TGTGCCAGCATACCCGGGACTAGTGGCACAGATACGCAGTATTTT.

The chain links TRBV19 to TRBJ1-6; possible D gene TRBD1, 6 bases. Trimming took 8 bases from V and 4 from J, leaving 9 bases between them. The CDR3 sequence is 13 residues long. From germline, CDR1 is LNHDA and CDR2 SQIVND (reference sequence). The CDR3 reads CASQGTYNSPLHF. DNA for the CDR3: TGTGCCAGTCAGGGGACTTATAATTCACCCCTCCACTTT.

In this sample, this clonotype turned up a few times. V usage is TRBV7-9 and J usage is TRBJ2-5, with 12 positions matching TRBD2. With V trimmed by 4 bases and J by 5 bases, 8 bases remained unmatched. The CDR3 has 16 amino acids. Germline CDR1 is SEHNR and CDR2 is FQNEAQ (reference sequence). The CDR3 sequence is CASSWRRLAGDETQYF. CDR3 in DNA: TGTGCCAGCAGCTGGAGAAGACTAGCGGGAGATGAGACCCAGTACTTC.

The genes are TRBV20-1 and TRBJ2-1; TRBD2 aligns across 7 bases. The CDR3 covers 18 residues. Looked up from germline, CDR1 is DFQATT and CDR2 is SNEGSKA (reference sequence). The J segment lost 6 bases and the V segment lost 1 base, leaving 18 bases of the junction unmatched. CDR3 loop: CSARVLGTGRAGTNEQFF. The CDR3 nucleotides read TGCAGTGCTAGAGTATTAGGGACTGGGAGGGCCGGTACCAATGAGCAGTTCTTC.

The table lists this clonotype with a count of one. The chain is built from TRBV4-2 and TRBJ2-7, with D perhaps TRBD1 (5 bases). Germline CDR1 and CDR2: LGHNA and YNFKEQ. The V end was cut by 0 bases, the J end by 1 base, with 13 bases between. The CDR3 is 16 residues long. The CDR3 sequence: CASSQDGNSGSYEQYF. The CDR3 DNA follows: TGTGCCAGCAGCCAAGATGGAAATTCAGGGTCCTACGAGCAGTACTTC.

This chain connects TRBV7-8 to TRBJ2-1; TRBD2 aligns across 11 bases. V lost 5 bases, J lost 0 bases, and 9 bases stayed unmatched. This CDR3 comprises 18 residues. The V gene's germline CDR1 is SGHVS and CDR2 FQNEAQ. The CDR3 nucleotides are TGTGCCAGCAGCCAGAGAGGGACTAGCGGACTCTCCTACAATGAGCAGTTCTTC. Its protein is CASSQRGTSGLSYNEQFF.

This clonotype was seen a handful of times. J is TRBJ2-7 and V is TRBV20-1; TRBD2 aligns across 7 bases. Germline V lookup: CDR1 DFQATT, CDR2 SNEGSKA (reference sequence). V shed 3 bases, J shed 4 bases, and the junction held 0 bases outside the gene matches. The CDR3 has 11 amino acids. The CDR3 sequence is CSARGGYEQYF. DNA for the CDR3: TGCAGTGCTAGGGGGGGGTACGAGCAGTACTTC.

This clonotype was found a few times. The rearrangement joins TRBV6-1 to TRBJ1-3; no clear D gene. V lost 6 bases to trimming and J lost 0 bases, with 6 bases between them. The CDR3 totals 13 residues. Germline values: CDR1 MNHNS, CDR2 SASEGT. CDR3 sequence (DNA): TGTGCCAGCAGGGCCTCCTCTGGAAACACCATATATTTT. Translated: CASRASSGNTIYF.

The chain has TRBV18 and TRBJ1-1; 7 nucleotides match TRBD1. The V and J ends lost 3 bases and 4 bases, in that order; junction bases with no gene match: 11. This CDR3 spans 16 amino acids. Germline CDR1 and CDR2: KGHSH and LQKENI. The CDR3 bases are TGTGCCAGCTCACCCTATTTCTCCGGGACAGCCACTGAAGCTTTCTTT. Its protein product is CASSPYFSGTATEAFF.